This T cell receptor (beta chain) was sequenced for a study of cytomegalovirus exposure and HLA in healthy donors. It was with 60 Vbeta and 13 Jbeta primers that the PCR ran. The data were produced by immunoSEQ multiplex PCR, yet TCRdb's version contains in-frame clones alone and is incomplete. The repertoire consists of 100,000 to 150,000 clones, with around four fifths occurring once and the leading ten covering over 1%. Worth noting for this clone: No antigen is known for it.

Findings and caveats of the study: Usually a TCR sequence was rare, but some public TCRs were found in many donors.

The TCR originated in a boy younger than 18 in good health and CMV-seronegative. The material sequenced was PBMCs.

CDR3 DNA sequence: TGTGCCAGCAGCCAAATCGGGACTAGCGGCTCCTACGAGCAGTACTTC. Protein sequence: CASSQIGTSGSYEQYF. This rearrangement joins TRBV4-2 to TRBJ2-5, with 11 positions matching TRBD2. The DNA end lines up better with TRBJ2-7; the J call may be wrong. The CDR3 has 16 amino acids. CDR1 and CDR2 (germline): LGHNA, YNFKEQ.